This T cell receptor (beta chain) was documented in a study of blood T cell repertoires in COVID-19. Some clones are missing from TCRdb's copy, which holds only in-frame ones; the method was immunoSEQ multiplex PCR. The repertoire consists of hundreds of thousands of clones, with 80% to 90% occurring once and the leading ten covering 0.95% to 1.2%. Looked up from germline, CDR1 is MNHEY and CDR2 is SVGAGI. The CDR3 length is 15 residues. Trimming cost V 7 bases and J 9 bases; bases outside gene matches: 15. The source of this sequence is a man aged 25 to 45 who had recovered from COVID-19. Sequencing was carried out using PBMCs or T cells enriched from blood (not recorded which). The chain combines TRBV6-5 with TRBJ1-5, with TRBD1 matching over 7 bases. CDR3 in DNA: TGTGCCAGCACTCCGGGACAGTCTGGATTGGGGCCCCAGCATTTT. As protein: CASTPGQSGLGPQHF.